This T cell receptor beta chain was sequenced in a study of T cells in Graves' hyperthyroidism and ophthalmopathy. This clonotype was detected many times. The CDR3 regions of TCR beta were amplified from RNA transcripts. An initial round of RT-PCR targeting the TCR CDR3 relied on the HTBI primer set. A single record per CDR3 protein comes from TCRdb applying MiXCR to the multiplex PCR reads. The sample has over 650,000 distinct CDR3 sequences, less than 20% seen once. Per the germline V gene, CDR1 is MDHEN and CDR2 is SYDVKM. V was shortened by 5 bases and J by 0 bases, with 14 bases between the two germline ends. The CDR3 totals 15 residues.

The material sequenced was blood. This TCR came from a man younger than 35 with Graves' hyperthyroidism. This chain connects TRBV28 to TRBJ2-7; D possibly uses TRBD1 or TRBD2 (5 bases each). CDR3 residues: CASSETPGSSYEQYF. CDR3 DNA sequence: TGTGCCAGCAGTGAAACTCCAGGGAGCTCCTACGAGCAGTACTTC. Full variable domain (rest looked up from reference TRBV28 and TRBJ2-7): DVKVTQSSRYLVKRTGEKVFLECVQDMDHENMFWYRQDPGLGLRLIYFSYDVKMKEKGDIPEGYSVSREKKERFSLILESASTNQTSMYLCASSETPGSSYEQYFGPGTRLTVT.